Listed below are T cell receptor beta chains from one sample, sequenced in a study of T cell responses to AZD1222 COVID-19 vaccine. Clones were read by immunoSEQ multiplex PCR, and TCRdb kept only the in-frame ones, dropping some. The data contain just under 90,000 clones, around 90% of them singletons. The sequenced sample was peripheral blood, obtained on day 0 of AZD1222 vaccination. The receptors come from an adult in good health. Both conserved end residues are part of each CDR3. A D gene is named only where the DNA matches it firmly. Some rows have no size entry. The others give once, few or many, or a class for an expanded clone.

d_call,clone_size,v_call,cdr3_length,j_call,cdr3_nt,cdr3_aa
TRBD1,once,TRBV7-9,15,TRBJ1-2,TGTGCCAGCAGCTCCCTTGACAGGGACGGCGGTGGCTACACCTTC,CASSSLDRDGGGYTF
TRBD2,once,TRBV30,14,TRBJ2-1,TGTGCCTGGAGTGAAGCGGGAGGGTACAATGAGCAGTTCTTC,CAWSEAGGYNEQFF
NA,NA,TRBV3-1/TRBV3-2,18,TRBJ2-3,TGTGCCAGCAGCCAATCCCGAATGGGGGCGGGGGGCACAGATACGCAGTATTTT,CASSQSRMGAGGTDTQYF
TRBD2,few,TRBV29-1,16,TRBJ2-1,TGCAGCGTTGGAGGGGCTAGCGGGAGAAACAACAATGAGCAGTTCTTC,CSVGGASGRNNNEQFF
TRBD2,once,TRBV28,15,TRBJ2-3,TGTGCCAGCAGTTTATTTAGCGGGAGAAGAGATACGCAGTATTTT,CASSLFSGRRDTQYF
NA,NA,TRBV23-1,10,TRBJ2-7,TGCGCCAGCATTGTTTACGAGCAGTACTTC,CASIVYEQYF
TRBD1,NA,TRBV28,15,TRBJ1-4,TGTGCCAGCAGTGGCCGACAGGGCGGTAATGAAAAACTGTTTTTT,CASSGRQGGNEKLFF
NA,NA,TRBV5-4,15,TRBJ2-7,TGTGCCAGCAGCTTGTTTTTTACAGCGACCTACGAGCAGTACTTC,CASSLFFTATYEQYF
NA,NA,TRBV28,14,TRBJ1-6,TGTGCCAGCACCCTTCCAGCAGATAATTCACCCCTCCACTTT,CASTLPADNSPLHF
TRBD2,NA,TRBV7-6,17,TRBJ2-2,TGTGCCAGCAGCTTAGGTGTCCAGCGGGAGGTGACCGGGGAGCTGTTTTTT,CASSLGVQREVTGELFF
NA,NA,TRBV6-5,15,TRBJ1-4,TGTGCCAGCAGTTCTTTGCCCGCGGGTAGTGAAAAACTGTTTTTT,CASSSLPAGSEKLFF
TRBD1,once,TRBV10-3,18,TRBJ2-6,TGTGCCATCAGTGATCCGGACAGGGCACCTTCTGGGGCCAACGTCCTGACTTTC,CAISDPDRAPSGANVLTF
NA,NA,TRBV7-9,13,TRBJ2-5,TGTGCCAGCAGCTTAGCGCAGGGGAAGACCCAGTACTTC,CASSLAQGKTQYF
NA,NA,TRBV3-1/TRBV3-2,12,TRBJ2-2,TGTGCCAGCAGCCAATCCGGCGGGGAGCTGTTTTTT,CASSQSGGELFF
TRBD1,NA,TRBV11-2,15,TRBJ2-5,TGTGCCAGCACCTATTCCGGGACAGGACAAGAGACCCAGTACTTC,CASTYSGTGQETQYF
TRBD1,NA,TRBV4-1,16,TRBJ1-5,TGCGCCAGCAGCCAAGATCCGGGGACAGCTAATCAGCCCCAGCATTTT,CASSQDPGTANQPQHF
NA,NA,TRBV7-8,16,TRBJ2-5,TGTGCCAGCAGCCTAATCACAGGGGGGGCTGGAGAGACCCAGTACTTC,CASSLITGGAGETQYF
TRBD2,NA,TRBV25-1,14,TRBJ2-2,TGTGCCAGCACGCCTAGCGGGTTAACCGGGGAGCTGTTTTTT,CASTPSGLTGELFF
NA,NA,TRBV12-1,16,TRBJ1-2,TGTGCCAGCAGCTTTCCCCGGGACAGGGAGAGCGGTGGCTACACCTTC,CASSFPRDRESGGYTF